This T cell receptor beta chain derives from a study of read filtering for tumor transcriptome and immune sequencing. Looking at the study overall: TCR-mapped reads were about 3.5 to 11 million with IR-seq versus roughly 75 to 1,400 with RNA-seq.

This library used about 360 ng RNA and molecular barcoded adaptors spanning alpha/delta and beta/gamma chains. TCRdb reprocessed the reads with MiXCR, giving one entry per CDR3 protein. This sample yields roughly 35,000 distinct CDR3 sequences, of which roughly an eighth are seen a single time; roughly 35% belongs to the top ten. V lost 8 bases to trimming and J lost 0 bases; unmatched junction nucleotides: 11. The V gene's germline CDR1 is MNHEY and CDR2 SVGAGI. This CDR3 has 17 residues. This clonotype was seen ten or more times. Its antigen is undetermined. Study conclusions and caveats: Correlation between methods rose after single-read clonotypes were removed.

The TCR was taken from a donor at least 40 years old with multiple myeloma. This sequence joins TRBV6-5 and TRBJ2-7; TRBD1 aligns across 12 bases. The sequenced sample was a population of CD138-negative cells sorted from bone marrow. DNA for the CDR3: TGTGCCAGCCACCCGGGACAGGGGGCGGTCAACTCCTACGAGCAGTACTTC. Translated: CASHPGQGAVNSYEQYF.